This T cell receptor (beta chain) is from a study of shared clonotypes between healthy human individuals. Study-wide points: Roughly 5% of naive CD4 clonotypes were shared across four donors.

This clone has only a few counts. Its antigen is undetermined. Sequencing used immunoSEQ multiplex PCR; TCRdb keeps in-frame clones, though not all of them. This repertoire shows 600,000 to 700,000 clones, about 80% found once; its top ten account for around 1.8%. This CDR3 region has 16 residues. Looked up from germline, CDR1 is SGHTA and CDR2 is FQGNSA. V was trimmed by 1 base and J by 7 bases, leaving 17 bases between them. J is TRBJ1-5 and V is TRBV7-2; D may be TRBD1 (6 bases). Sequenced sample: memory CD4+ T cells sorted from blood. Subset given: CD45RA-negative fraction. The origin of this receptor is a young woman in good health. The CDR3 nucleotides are TGTGCCAGCAGCTTAGATGCGGTCTCGGGGGCGCAGCCCCAGCATTTT. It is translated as CASSLDAVSGAQPQHF.